A selection of T cell receptor beta chains follows, all from one sample in a study of T-cell memory formation after mild COVID-19. Via MiXCR, TCRdb re-called the 5' RACE reads, giving one row per CDR3 protein. The data contain 350,000 to 450,000 distinct CDR3 sequences, around 27% of them singletons. The sample was PBMCs or a T cell subset sorted from them (not recorded which). All receptors come from an adult woman who had mild COVID-19 (a few samples of this study predate the infection). Cell type and time point are not known. Each CDR3 is given with its conserved first and last residue. Each record gives: CDR3 protein, CDR3 DNA, clone size, V gene, D gene, J gene. A D gene is named only where the DNA matches it firmly. The listing skips clone size in some rows; elsewhere it reads once, few, many or a size class.

CASSRVRGPTNEKLFF | TGTGCCAGCAGCAGAGTCAGGGGGCCGACTAATGAAAAACTGTTTTTT | NA | TRBV14 | TRBD1 | TRBJ1-4
CASSFVAGLNTEAFF | TGTGCCAGCAGCTTTGTTGCAGGACTGAACACTGAAGCTTTCTTT | few | TRBV7-9 | NA | TRBJ1-1
CASSDGATTGELFF | TGTGCCAGCAGTGACGGGGCAACAACCGGGGAGCTGTTTTTT | few | TRBV2 | NA | TRBJ2-2
CASREGGNTIYF | TGTGCCAGCAGGGAGGGAGGAAACACCATATATTTT | few | TRBV12-3/TRBV12-4 | NA | TRBJ1-3
CASSLGLAAGTDTQYF | TGTGCCAGCAGCTTAGGTCTAGCGGCGGGCACAGATACGCAGTATTTT | few | TRBV7-3 | TRBD2 | TRBJ2-3
CATSKGGDTDTQYF | TGTGCCACCAGCAAGGGCGGAGACACAGATACGCAGTATTTT | many | TRBV15 | NA | TRBJ2-3
CATSDLERGEAFF | TGTGCCACCAGTGACCTAGAGCGAGGCGAAGCTTTCTTT | few | TRBV24-1 | NA | TRBJ1-1
CSARAYRGNQPQHF | TGCAGTGCTAGGGCTTACAGGGGAAATCAGCCCCAGCATTTT | few | TRBV20-1 | TRBD1 | TRBJ1-5
CATSRDLTEQETQYF | TGTGCCACCAGCAGAGATCTGACAGAACAAGAGACCCAGTACTTC | NA | TRBV15 | NA | TRBJ2-5
CASSLTLGTEKLFF | TGTGCCAGCAGCTTAACGCTAGGGACAGAAAAACTGTTTTTT | NA | TRBV7-2 | NA | TRBJ1-4
CASSLIGGRGHEQYF | TGCGCCAGCAGCTTGATAGGTGGCAGGGGCCACGAGCAGTACTTC | few | TRBV5-1 | NA | TRBJ2-7
CASSRGTPDYNEQFF | TGTGCCTCTTCGAGGGGAACGCCGGACTACAATGAGCAGTTCTTC | few | TRBV10-3 | NA | TRBJ2-1
CSAKSQGANYGYTF | TGCAGTGCCAAATCTCAGGGGGCAAACTATGGCTACACCTTC | once | TRBV20-1 | TRBD1 | TRBJ1-2
CSARDSDRGWDGYTF | TGCAGTGCTAGAGATTCCGACAGGGGTTGGGATGGCTACACCTTC | once | TRBV20-1 | TRBD1 | TRBJ1-2
CASSLARTRSQPQHF | TGTGCCAGCAGCTTAGCGCGAACGAGGAGTCAGCCCCAGCATTTT | few | TRBV7-8 | NA | TRBJ1-5
CSVGEGDNTEAFF | TGCAGCGTTGGGGAGGGAGACAACACTGAAGCTTTCTTT | NA | TRBV29-1 | NA | TRBJ1-1
CSVRGDSSGANVLTF | TGCAGCGTCCGTGGGGATAGCTCTGGGGCCAACGTCCTGACTTTC | many | TRBV29-1 | NA | TRBJ2-6
CASSEGSGGLAGLNYEQYF | TGTGCCAGCAGTGAAGGGTCGGGGGGTCTTGCGGGGTTAAATTACGAGCAGTACTTC | NA | TRBV25-1 | TRBD2 | TRBJ2-7
CASSITGNSRETQYF | TGTGCCAGCAGCATCACAGGGAACTCCCGGGAGACCCAGTACTTC | once | TRBV9 | NA | TRBJ2-5
CASSLSGAGASYEQYF | TGTGCCAGCAGTCTCTCGGGGGCGGGGGCTTCCTACGAGCAGTACTTC | few | TRBV12-3/TRBV12-4 | NA | TRBJ2-7
CASSQDRRNPSYEQYF | TGCGCCAGCAGCCAAGATAGGCGGAATCCCTCCTACGAGCAGTACTTC | NA | TRBV4-3 | NA | TRBJ2-7
CAWRRSGTVNEKLFF | TGTGCCTGGAGGAGATCCGGGACGGTAAATGAAAAACTGTTTTTT | NA | TRBV30 | NA | TRBJ1-4
CASSLKNEQFF | TGTGCCAGCAGTTTAAAAAATGAGCAGTTCTTC | few | TRBV12-3/TRBV12-4 | NA | TRBJ2-1
CASSYSNSAANIQYF | TGTGCCAGCAGTTACTCGAACTCGGCAGCAAACATTCAGTACTTC | NA | TRBV6-5 | NA | TRBJ2-4
CASSFIMGRVSGNTIYF | TGTGCCAGCAGTTTTATTATGGGGAGGGTCTCTGGAAACACCATATATTTT | NA | TRBV12-3/TRBV12-4 | NA | TRBJ1-3
CSLWTGEGETQYF | TGCAGCCTCTGGACAGGGGAGGGAGAGACCCAGTACTTC | NA | TRBV29-1 | TRBD1 | TRBJ2-5
CASSLPSGTGNTEAFF | TGTGCCAGCAGCCTGCCCTCCGGGACAGGGAACACTGAAGCTTTCTTT | NA | TRBV7-2 | TRBD1 | TRBJ1-1
CATSDVRQAGSGANVLTF | TGTGCCACCAGTGATGTAAGGCAGGCAGGCTCTGGGGCCAACGTCCTGACTTTC | NA | TRBV24-1 | NA | TRBJ2-6
CASSFGLRAYNEQFF | TGTGCCAGCAGTTTCGGCCTTAGGGCCTACAATGAGCAGTTCTTC | NA | TRBV12-3/TRBV12-4 | NA | TRBJ2-1
CASSPWDGAYEQYF | TGTGCCAGCAGCCCTTGGGACGGGGCCTACGAGCAGTACTTC | NA | TRBV3-1 | NA | TRBJ2-7
CASSVQQGNTEAFF | TGTGCCAGCAGCGTCCAGCAGGGGAACACTGAAGCTTTCTTT | NA | TRBV11-2 | NA | TRBJ1-1
CATRTGGGYEQYF | TGTGCCACCCGGACAGGGGGCGGCTACGAGCAGTACTTC | NA | TRBV2 | TRBD1 | TRBJ2-7
CASSSENIQYF | TGTGCCAGCAGTTCCGAGAACATTCAGTACTTC | NA | TRBV12-3/TRBV12-4 | NA | TRBJ2-4
CASSSQTSGASWGTDTQYF | TGTGCCAGCAGCTCCCAGACTAGCGGGGCGTCTTGGGGCACAGATACGCAGTATTTT | once | TRBV7-9 | TRBD2 | TRBJ2-3
CSAKDRYTEAFF | TGCAGTGCTAAAGACAGGTACACTGAAGCTTTCTTT | NA | TRBV20-1 | NA | TRBJ1-1
CSAFPGQGVFGAFF | TGCAGCGCCTTTCCGGGACAGGGAGTGTTCGGAGCTTTCTTT | NA | TRBV29-1 | TRBD1 | TRBJ1-1
CASGIDEQFF | TGTGCCAGCGGTATTGATGAGCAGTTCTTC | NA | TRBV7-9 | NA | TRBJ2-1
CASSQEGVPTQYF | TGTGCCAGCAGCCAGGAGGGAGTACCGACCCAGTACTTC | NA | TRBV5-5 | NA | TRBJ2-5
CASSPSPTGPGANVLTF | TGTGCCAGCAGCCCCAGCCCCACAGGGCCGGGGGCCAACGTCCTGACTTTC | NA | TRBV3-1 | NA | TRBJ2-6
CASSLGDRGRLGLGGYTF | TGTGCCAGCAGCTTAGGGGACAGGGGGCGCTTAGGGCTCGGTGGCTACACCTTC | NA | TRBV7-8 | TRBD1 | TRBJ1-2
CAISETLEYEQYF | TGTGCCATCAGTGAGACCCTCGAGTACGAGCAGTACTTC | NA | TRBV10-3 | NA | TRBJ2-7
CASSQLSGGAGEQYF | TGCGCCAGCAGCCAGCTTAGCGGGGGGGCTGGGGAGCAGTACTTC | NA | TRBV4-1 | TRBD2 | TRBJ2-7
CATSVVGTNEQFF | TGTGCCACCAGTGTAGTGGGTACCAATGAGCAGTTCTTC | NA | TRBV24-1 | NA | TRBJ2-1
CASSYSSSGGGTDTQYF | TGTGCCAGCAGCTATTCAAGTAGCGGGGGGGGCACAGATACGCAGTATTTT | few | TRBV7-2 | TRBD2 | TRBJ2-3
CASSPGAGFEQYF | TGCGCCAGCAGCCCCGGAGCGGGGTTCGAGCAGTACTTC | NA | TRBV4-3 | TRBD2 | TRBJ2-7
CASSLDWEQYF | TGTGCCAGCAGCTTAGATTGGGAGCAGTACTTC | NA | TRBV5-5 | NA | TRBJ2-7
CASRPVRGATSYHEQYF | TGTGCCAGCAGGCCAGTACGAGGGGCAACTAGCTACCACGAGCAGTACTTC | few | TRBV7-9 | NA | TRBJ2-7